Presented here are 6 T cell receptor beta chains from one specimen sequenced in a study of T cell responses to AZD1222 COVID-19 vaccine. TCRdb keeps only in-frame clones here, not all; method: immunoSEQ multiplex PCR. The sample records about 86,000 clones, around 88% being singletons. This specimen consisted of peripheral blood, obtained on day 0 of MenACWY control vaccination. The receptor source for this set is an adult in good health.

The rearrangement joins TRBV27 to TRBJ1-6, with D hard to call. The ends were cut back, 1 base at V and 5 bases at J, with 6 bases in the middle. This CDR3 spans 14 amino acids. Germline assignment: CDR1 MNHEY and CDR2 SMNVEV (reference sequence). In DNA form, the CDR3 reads TGTGCCAGCAGTTTATGGCAAAATAATTCACCCCTCCACTTT. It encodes CASSLWQNNSPLHF.

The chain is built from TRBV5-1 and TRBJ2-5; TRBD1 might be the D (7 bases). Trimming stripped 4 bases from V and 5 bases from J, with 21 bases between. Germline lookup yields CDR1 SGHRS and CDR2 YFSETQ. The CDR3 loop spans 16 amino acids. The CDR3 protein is CASSPGRPGGRETQYF. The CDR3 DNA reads TGCGCCAGCAGCCCAGGGCGCCCAGGGGGGCGGGAGACCCAGTACTTC.

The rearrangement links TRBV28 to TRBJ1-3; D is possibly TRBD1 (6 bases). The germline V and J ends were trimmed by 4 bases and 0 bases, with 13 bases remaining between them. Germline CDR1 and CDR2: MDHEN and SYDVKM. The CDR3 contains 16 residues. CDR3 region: CASSSGTKYSGNTIYF. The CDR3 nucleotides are TGTGCCAGCAGTTCCGGGACAAAATACTCTGGAAACACCATATATTTT. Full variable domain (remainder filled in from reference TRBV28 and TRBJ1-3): DVKVTQSSRYLVKRTGEKVFLECVQDMDHENMFWYRQDPGLGLRLIYFSYDVKMKEKGDIPEGYSVSREKKERFSLILESASTNQTSMYLCASSSGTKYSGNTIYFGEGSWLTVV.

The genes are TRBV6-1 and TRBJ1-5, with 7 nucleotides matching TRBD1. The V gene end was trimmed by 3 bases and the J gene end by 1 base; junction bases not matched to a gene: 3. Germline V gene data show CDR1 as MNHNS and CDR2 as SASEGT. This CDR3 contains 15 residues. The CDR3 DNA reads TGTGCCAGCAGTGAGCAGGGGGGAAGCAATCAGCCCCAGCATTTT. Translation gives CASSEQGGSNQPQHF.

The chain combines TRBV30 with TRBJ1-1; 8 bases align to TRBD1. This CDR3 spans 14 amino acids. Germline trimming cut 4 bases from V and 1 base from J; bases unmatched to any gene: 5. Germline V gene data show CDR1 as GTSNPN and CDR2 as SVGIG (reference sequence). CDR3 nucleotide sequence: TGTGCCTGGAATAAGGGACAGGAGAACACTGAAGCTTTCTTT. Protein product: CAWNKGQENTEAFF. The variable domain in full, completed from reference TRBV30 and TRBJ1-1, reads SQTIHQWPATLVQPVGSPLSLECTVEGTSNPNLYWYRQAAGRGLQLLFYSVGIGQISSEVPQNLSASRPQDRQFILSSKKLLLSDSGFYLCAWNKGQENTEAFFGQGTRLTVV.

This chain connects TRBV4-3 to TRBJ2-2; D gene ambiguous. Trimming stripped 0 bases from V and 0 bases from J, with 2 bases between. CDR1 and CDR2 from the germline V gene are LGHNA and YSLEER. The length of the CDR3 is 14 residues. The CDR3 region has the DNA TGCGCCAGCAGCCAAGATTCGAACACCGGGGAGCTGTTTTTT. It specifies CASSQDSNTGELFF.